The sequence of this T cell receptor beta chain was determined in a study of blood T cell repertoires in COVID-19. Looked up from germline, CDR1 is SGHTS and CDR2 is YDEGEE. The CDR3 spans 12 residues. Trimming took off 4 bases at V and 2 bases at J, with 7 bases between the two ends. This table comes from immunoSEQ multiplex PCR, and its TCRdb copy is limited to in-frame clones, with some not included. Counted here are more than 250,000 clones, approximately 90% occurring once; the ten biggest clones make up 1% to 1.5%. The chain carries TRBV5-8 and TRBJ2-7; TRBD2 is a possible D gene (5 bases). The origin of this receptor is a woman aged 40 to 49 with acute COVID-19. Sequencing was done on a sample of PBMCs or T cells enriched from blood (not recorded which). CDR3 region: CASSRGTYEQYF. CDR3 in DNA: TGTGCCAGCAGCCGAGGGACCTACGAGCAGTACTTC. Looking up the rest from reference TRBV5-8 and TRBJ2-7 gives the full variable domain: EAGVTQSPTHLIKTRGQQATLRCSPISGHTSVYWYQQALGLGLQFLLWYDEGEERNRGNFPPRFSGRQFPNYSSELNVNALELEDSALYLCASSRGTYEQYFGPGTRLTVT.